The present TCR beta chain was sequenced within a study of graft-versus-host responses after intestinal transplantation. Study summary: Following induction with anti-thymocyte globulin, all recipients were given tacrolimus and steroids for three to four years.

With respect to this clone: Its antigen remains unidentified.

General study points: GvH clones were identified in recipient marrow, with some first appearing in ileum or blood.

TCRdb's copy holds only in-frame clones and misses some; the assay was immunoSEQ multiplex PCR. This sample yields over 55,000 clones, of which 90% are seen a single time; approximately 1.3% belongs to the top ten. The receptor comes from a human donor who received an intestinal transplant. Material: unstimulated CD8+ T cells sorted from spleen or lymph node cells, obtained before intestinal transplant.

The CDR3 reads CASSIGTGGNSPLHF. For the CDR3, the DNA is TGTGCCAGTAGTATAGGGACAGGGGGTAATTCACCCCTCCACTTT. This chain connects TRBV19 to TRBJ1-6; 10 bases fit TRBD1. Germline lookup yields CDR1 LNHDA and CDR2 SQIVND (reference sequence). The CDR3 consists of 15 residues. V lost 1 base and J lost 6; bases outside the gene matches: 0. Combining the CDR3 with reference TRBV19 and TRBJ1-6 gives the whole variable domain DGGITQSPKYLFRKEGQNVTLSCEQNLNHDAMYWYRQDPGQGLRLIYYSQIVNDFQKGDIAEGYSVSREKKESFPLTVTSAQKNPTAFYLCASSIGTGGNSPLHFGNGTRLTVT.